The T cell receptor beta chain described here comes from a study of control samples from healthy donors and cancer patients. The method was immunoSEQ multiplex PCR; TCRdb's version includes in-frame clones alone and lacks a portion of them. The sample shows around 100,000 clones, about nine tenths of them seen only once. With 2 bases removed from V and 4 bases from J, the gap between germline ends came to 6 bases. The CDR3 consists of 12 residues. CDR1 and CDR2 (germline): MNHEY, SMNVEV (reference sequence). V usage is TRBV27 and J usage is TRBJ2-7; D unclear. Source material: blood. The clonotype was recovered from a woman aged 18-29 years in good health. CDR3 DNA sequence: TGTGCCAGCAGTTTAACCGGTTACGAGCAGTACTTC. It codes for CASSLTGYEQYF.